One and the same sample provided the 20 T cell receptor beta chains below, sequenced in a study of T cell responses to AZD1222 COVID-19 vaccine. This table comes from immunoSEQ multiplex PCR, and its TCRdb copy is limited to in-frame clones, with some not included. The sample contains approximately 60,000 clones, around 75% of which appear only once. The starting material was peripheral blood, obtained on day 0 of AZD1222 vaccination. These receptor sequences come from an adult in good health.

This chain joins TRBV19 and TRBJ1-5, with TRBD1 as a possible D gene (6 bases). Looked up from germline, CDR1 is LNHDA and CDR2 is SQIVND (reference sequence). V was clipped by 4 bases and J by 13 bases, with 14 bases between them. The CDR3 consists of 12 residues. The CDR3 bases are TGTGCCAGTAGTACCCAACAGGGCCCACAGCATTTT. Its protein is CASSTQQGPQHF.

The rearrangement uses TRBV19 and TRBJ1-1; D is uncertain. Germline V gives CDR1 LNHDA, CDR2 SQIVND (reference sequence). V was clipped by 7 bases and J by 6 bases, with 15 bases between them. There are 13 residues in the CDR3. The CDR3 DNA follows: TGTGCCAGTACCCAATTTACAGTATCTGAAGCTTTCTTT. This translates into CASTQFTVSEAFF.

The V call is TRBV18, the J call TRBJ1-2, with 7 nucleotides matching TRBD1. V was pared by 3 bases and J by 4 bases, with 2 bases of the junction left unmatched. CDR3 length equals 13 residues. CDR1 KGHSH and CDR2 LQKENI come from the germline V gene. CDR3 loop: CASSPGQSYGYTF. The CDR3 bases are TGTGCCAGCTCACCGGGACAGAGCTATGGCTACACCTTC.

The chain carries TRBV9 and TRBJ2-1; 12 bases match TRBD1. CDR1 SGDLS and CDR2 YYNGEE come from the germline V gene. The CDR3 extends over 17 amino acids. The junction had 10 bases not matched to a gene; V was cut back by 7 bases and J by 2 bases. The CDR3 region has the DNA TGTGCCAGCGGGGGACAGGGGGCCGATAGTCCCTACAATGAGCAGTTCTTC. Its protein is CASGGQGADSPYNEQFF.

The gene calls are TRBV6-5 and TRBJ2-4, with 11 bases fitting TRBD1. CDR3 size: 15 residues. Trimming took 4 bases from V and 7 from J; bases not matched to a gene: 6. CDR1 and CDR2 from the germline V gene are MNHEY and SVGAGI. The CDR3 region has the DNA TGTGCCAGCAGTTCTTGGGACAGGGGGGATAACATTCAGTACTTC. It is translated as CASSSWDRGDNIQYF.

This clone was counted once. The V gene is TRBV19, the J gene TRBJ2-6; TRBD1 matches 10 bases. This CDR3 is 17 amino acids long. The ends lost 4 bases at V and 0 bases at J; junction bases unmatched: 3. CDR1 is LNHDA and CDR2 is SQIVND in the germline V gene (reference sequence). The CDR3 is CASSKRTGGSGANVLTF. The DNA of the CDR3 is TGTGCCAGTAGTAAAAGGACAGGGGGCTCTGGGGCCAACGTCCTGACTTTC.

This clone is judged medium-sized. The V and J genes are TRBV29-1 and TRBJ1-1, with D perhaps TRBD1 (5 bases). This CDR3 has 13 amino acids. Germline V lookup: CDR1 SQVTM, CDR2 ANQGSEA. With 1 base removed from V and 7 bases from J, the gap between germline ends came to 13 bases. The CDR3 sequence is CSVEGGESYEAFF. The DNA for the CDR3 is TGCAGCGTTGAAGGGGGGGAAAGTTATGAAGCTTTCTTT.

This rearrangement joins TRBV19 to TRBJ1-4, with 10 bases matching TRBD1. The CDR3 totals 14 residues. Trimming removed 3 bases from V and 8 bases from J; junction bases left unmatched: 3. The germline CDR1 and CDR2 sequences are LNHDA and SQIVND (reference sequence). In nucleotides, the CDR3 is TGTGCCAGTAGTATCCGGACAGGGGGAGAAAAACTGTTTTTT. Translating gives CASSIRTGGEKLFF.

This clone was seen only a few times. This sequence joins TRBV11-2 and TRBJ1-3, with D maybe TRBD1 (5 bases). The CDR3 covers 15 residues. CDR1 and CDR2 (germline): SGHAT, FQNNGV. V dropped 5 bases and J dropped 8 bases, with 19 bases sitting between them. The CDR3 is CASSRGRLPSDTIYF. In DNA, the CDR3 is TGTGCCAGCAGCAGGGGACGTCTGCCTTCAGACACCATATATTTT. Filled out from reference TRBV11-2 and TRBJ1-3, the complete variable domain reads EAGVAQSPRYKIIEKRQSVAFWCNPISGHATLYWYQQILGQGPKLLIQFQNNGVVDDSQLPKDRFSAERLKGVDSTLKIQPAKLEDSAVYLCASSRGRLPSDTIYFGEGSWLTVV.

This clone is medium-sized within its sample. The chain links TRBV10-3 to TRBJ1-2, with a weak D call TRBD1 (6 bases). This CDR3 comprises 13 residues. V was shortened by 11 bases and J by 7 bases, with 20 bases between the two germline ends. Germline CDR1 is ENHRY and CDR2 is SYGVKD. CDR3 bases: TGTGCCGTCCTCCCGGACAGCGGGGGTGGCTACACCTTC. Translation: CAVLPDSGGGYTF.

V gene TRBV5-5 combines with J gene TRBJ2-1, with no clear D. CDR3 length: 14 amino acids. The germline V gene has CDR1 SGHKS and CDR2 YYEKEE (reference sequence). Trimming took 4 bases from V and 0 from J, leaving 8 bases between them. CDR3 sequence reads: CASSPWGSYNEQFF. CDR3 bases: TGTGCCAGCAGCCCCTGGGGCTCCTACAATGAGCAGTTCTTC.

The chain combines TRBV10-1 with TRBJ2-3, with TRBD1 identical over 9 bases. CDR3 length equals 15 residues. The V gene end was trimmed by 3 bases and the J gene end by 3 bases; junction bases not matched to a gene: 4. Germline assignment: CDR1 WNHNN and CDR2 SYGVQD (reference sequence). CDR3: CASSDLGQGTDTQYF. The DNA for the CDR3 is TGCGCCAGCAGTGATCTCGGACAGGGGACAGATACGCAGTATTTT.

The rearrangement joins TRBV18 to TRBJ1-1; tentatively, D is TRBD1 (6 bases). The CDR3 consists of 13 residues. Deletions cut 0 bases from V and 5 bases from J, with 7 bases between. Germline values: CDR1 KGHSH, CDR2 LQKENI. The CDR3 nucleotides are TGTGCCAGCTCACCACCCAGGGGTACTGAAGCTTTCTTT. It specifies CASSPPRGTEAFF.

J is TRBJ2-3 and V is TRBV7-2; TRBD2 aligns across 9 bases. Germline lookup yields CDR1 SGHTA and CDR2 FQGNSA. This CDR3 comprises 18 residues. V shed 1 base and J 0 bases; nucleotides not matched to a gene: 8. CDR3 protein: CASSLVSSGDSSTDTQYF. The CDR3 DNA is TGTGCCAGCAGCTTAGTCTCTAGCGGGGACTCTAGCACAGATACGCAGTATTTT.

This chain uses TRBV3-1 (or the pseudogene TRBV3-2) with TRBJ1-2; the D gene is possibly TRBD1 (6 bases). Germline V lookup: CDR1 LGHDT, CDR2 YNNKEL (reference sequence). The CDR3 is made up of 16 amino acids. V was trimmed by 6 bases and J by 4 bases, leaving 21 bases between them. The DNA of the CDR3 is TGTGCCAGCAGTCTAGGGGGACGGGGCTTTGGCTATGGCTACACCTTC. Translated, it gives CASSLGGRGFGYGYTF.

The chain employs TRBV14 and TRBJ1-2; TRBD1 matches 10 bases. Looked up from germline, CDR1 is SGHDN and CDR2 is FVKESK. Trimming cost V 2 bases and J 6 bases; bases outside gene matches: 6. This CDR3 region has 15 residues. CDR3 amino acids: CASSQWTGGHDGYTF. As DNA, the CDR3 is TGTGCCAGCAGCCAATGGACAGGGGGGCACGATGGCTACACCTTC.

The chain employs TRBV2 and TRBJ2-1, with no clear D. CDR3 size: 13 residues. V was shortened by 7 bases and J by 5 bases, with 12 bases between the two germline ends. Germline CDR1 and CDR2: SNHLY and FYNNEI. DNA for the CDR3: TGTGCCAGCACTACAGAGTTAGACAATGAGCAGTTCTTC. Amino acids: CASTTELDNEQFF. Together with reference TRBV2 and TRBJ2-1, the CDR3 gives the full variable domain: EPEVTQTPSHQVTQMGQEVILRCVPISNHLYFYWYRQILGQKVEFLVSFYNNEISEKSEIFDDQFSVERPDGSNFTLKIRSTKLEDSAMYFCASTTELDNEQFFGPGTRLTVL.

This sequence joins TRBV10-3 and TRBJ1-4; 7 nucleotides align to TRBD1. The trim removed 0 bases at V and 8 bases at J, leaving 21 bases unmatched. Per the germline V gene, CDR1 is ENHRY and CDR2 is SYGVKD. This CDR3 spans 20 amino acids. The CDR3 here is CAISESGPGGQKIKREKLFF. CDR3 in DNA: TGTGCCATCAGTGAGTCAGGACCGGGGGGACAGAAGATAAAGCGGGAAAAACTGTTTTTT.

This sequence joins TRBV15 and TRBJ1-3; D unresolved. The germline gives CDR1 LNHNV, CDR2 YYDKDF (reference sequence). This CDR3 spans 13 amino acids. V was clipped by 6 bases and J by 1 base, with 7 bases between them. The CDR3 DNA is TGTGCCACCAGACAATCATCTGGAAACACCATATATTTT. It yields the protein CATRQSSGNTIYF.

DNA of the CDR3: TGTGCCAGCAGTTTACGTGGGTCCTACAATGAGCAGTTCTTC. Translating it yields CASSLRGSYNEQFF. The chain carries TRBV27 and TRBJ2-1; D not resolved. Germline V gene data show CDR1 as MNHEY and CDR2 as SMNVEV (reference sequence). The V end lost 2 bases, the J end lost 1 base, and 6 bases lay between the germline ends. The CDR3 length is 14 residues.